These 14 T cell receptor beta chains were all obtained from the same sample, sequenced in a study of shared clonotypes between healthy human individuals. The data were produced by immunoSEQ multiplex PCR, yet TCRdb's version contains in-frame clones alone and is incomplete. The sample lists about 1.4 million clones; 95% to 97% were seen once. Sequencing was performed on naive CD4+ T cells sorted from blood. Subset defined: CD45RA+ positively selected. Receptor source: a man aged 25 to 40 in good health.

The chain has TRBV19 and TRBJ2-1; 8 bases are shared with TRBD2. The length of the CDR3 is 15 residues. The V gene's germline CDR1 is LNHDA and CDR2 SQIVND (reference sequence). V trimming: 8 bases; J trimming: 9 bases; junction bases outside the gene matches: 15. CDR3 in amino acids: CASLSIGTSRSEQFF. The CDR3 bases are TGTGCCAGTCTCTCCATCGGGACTAGTCGGTCTGAGCAGTTCTTC. Using reference TRBV19 and TRBJ2-1 for the parts outside the CDR3, the full variable domain is DGGITQSPKYLFRKEGQNVTLSCEQNLNHDAMYWYRQDPGQGLRLIYYSQIVNDFQKGDIAEGYSVSREKKESFPLTVTSAQKNPTAFYLCASLSIGTSRSEQFFGPGTRLTVL.

The genes are TRBV28 and TRBJ1-5, with a tentative D call TRBD1 (6 bases). The CDR3 extends over 13 amino acids. Trimming left V 8 bases short and J 5 bases short, with 13 bases between. Germline-derived CDR1 and CDR2 are MDHEN and SYDVKM. CDR3 region: CASLPGADQPQHF. CDR3 in DNA: TGTGCCAGCCTACCAGGGGCCGATCAGCCCCAGCATTTT. Filled out from reference TRBV28 and TRBJ1-5, the complete variable domain reads DVKVTQSSRYLVKRTGEKVFLECVQDMDHENMFWYRQDPGLGLRLIYFSYDVKMKEKGDIPEGYSVSREKKERFSLILESASTNQTSMYLCASLPGADQPQHFGDGTRLSIL.

This chain connects TRBV18 to TRBJ2-6, with TRBD1 matching 12 bases. Germline V CDR1 and CDR2: KGHSH, LQKENI. The V and J ends lost 1 base and 4 bases, in that order; junction bases with no gene match: 8. The CDR3 is 19 residues long. The CDR3 DNA reads as TGTGCCAGCTCACCACTCGGGACAGGGGGCAGGAGCGGGGCCAACGTCCTGACTTTC. Its translation is CASSPLGTGGRSGANVLTF. The full variable domain, in which reference TRBV18 and TRBJ2-6 provide the parts outside the CDR3, is NAGVMQNPRHLVRRRGQEARLRCSPMKGHSHVYWYRQLPEEGLKFMVYLQKENIIDESGMPKERFSAEFPKEGPSILRIQQVVRGDSAAYFCASSPLGTGGRSGANVLTFGAGSRLTVL.

V is TRBV6-5 and J is TRBJ2-3; TRBD1 agrees at 9 bases. Germline loops: CDR1 MNHEY, CDR2 SVGAGI. The CDR3 consists of 12 residues. Trimming at V came to 4 bases and at J to 10 bases, leaving 3 bases not matched to a gene. The CDR3 sequence is CASSFTGGSQYF. DNA for the CDR3: TGTGCCAGCAGTTTCACAGGGGGCTCGCAGTATTTT.

In DNA form, the CDR3 reads TGTGCCAGCAGTGTCGCGCAGGGTATCTACGAGCAGTACTTC. It encodes CASSVAQGIYEQYF. The chain combines TRBV6-1 with TRBJ2-7, with D possibly TRBD1 on 5 matching bases. The germline gives CDR1 MNHNS, CDR2 SASEGT. This CDR3 region has 14 residues. V was cut by 4 bases and J by 3 bases, with 13 bases left in between.

This chain connects TRBV6-6 to TRBJ2-7, with D tentatively TRBD1 or TRBD2 (5 bases each). V gave up 6 bases and J gave up 3 bases, with 15 bases separating them. The CDR3 length is 14 residues. Germline-derived CDR1 and CDR2 are MNHNY and SVGAGI (reference sequence). CDR3 loop: CASSLLGTLYEQYF. As DNA, the CDR3 is TGTGCCAGCAGCCTACTAGGGACCCTCTACGAGCAGTACTTC.

This clone came up a few times. The chain is built from TRBV6-6 and TRBJ1-5, with D possibly being TRBD1 (5 bases). This CDR3 contains 15 residues. Per the germline V gene, CDR1 is MNHNY and CDR2 is SVGAGI (reference sequence). Deletions cut 8 bases from V and 5 bases from J, with 19 bases between. The chain's CDR3 is CASAAGGRLDQPQHF. CDR3 sequence (DNA): TGTGCCAGCGCCGCGGGGGGACGTTTGGATCAGCCCCAGCATTTT.

The V and J genes are TRBV28 and TRBJ1-1; D gene unclear. The CDR3 has 13 amino acids. The ends were cut back, 6 bases at V and 3 bases at J, with 11 bases in the middle. The germline gives CDR1 MDHEN, CDR2 SYDVKM. The CDR3 sequence: CASSPRGDTEAFF. The CDR3 DNA is TGTGCCAGCAGCCCGCGTGGGGACACTGAAGCTTTCTTT.

In the case of this clone: Additional DNA sequences in this sample encode the identical CDR3. The chain combines TRBV5-4 with TRBJ2-7; D is unresolved. V was shortened by 3 bases and J by 0 bases, with 7 bases between the two germline ends. The V gene's germline CDR1 is SGHNT and CDR2 YYREEE (reference sequence). The CDR3 has 13 residues. CDR3 sequence: CASSSTGSYEQYF. In nucleotides, the CDR3 is TGTGCCAGCAGCTCGACTGGCTCCTACGAGCAGTACTTC.

This chain connects TRBV6-4 to TRBJ2-2; 7 bases are a match to TRBD1. Trimming removed 5 bases from V and 3 bases from J; junction bases left unmatched: 3. The V gene's germline CDR1 is MRHNA and CDR2 SNTAGT. The CDR3 totals 14 residues. CDR3 protein: CASSSQGDTGELFF. CDR3 sequence (DNA): TGTGCCAGCAGTTCGCAGGGGGACACCGGGGAGCTGTTTTTT.

In DNA, the CDR3 is TGTGCCAGCAGCCACACAGGGTTCGAGCAGTACTTC. Translating it yields CASSHTGFEQYF. The rearrangement links TRBV5-8 to TRBJ2-7; possible D gene TRBD1, 6 bases. The V gene lost 4 bases and the J gene lost 6 bases, with 11 bases spanning the gap. There are 12 residues in the CDR3. The germline V gene has CDR1 SGHTS and CDR2 YDEGEE.

This clone was found a few times. This sequence joins TRBV2 and TRBJ2-5; D could derive from TRBD1 or TRBD2 (5 bases each). Between the trimmed V and J ends, which lost 9 bases and 5 bases, there was a span of 13 bases. Germline loops: CDR1 SNHLY, CDR2 FYNNEI. This CDR3 contains 12 residues. The CDR3 spells CASQGPGETQYF. The CDR3, as DNA: TGTGCCAGTCAGGGACCGGGGGAGACCCAGTACTTC.

The CDR3 sequence: CSASGTNQPTDTQYF. As DNA, the CDR3 is TGCAGCGCCTCCGGGACGAATCAACCCACAGATACGCAGTATTTT. The chain employs TRBV29-1 and TRBJ2-3; D tentatively fits TRBD1 or TRBD2 (5 bases each). Germline values: CDR1 SQVTM, CDR2 ANQGSEA. V lost 7 bases and J 2 bases, leaving 19 bases between the germline ends. This CDR3 is 15 amino acids long.

V and J are TRBV7-2 and TRBJ2-1, with D possibly matching TRBD1 (6 bases). The germline gives CDR1 SGHTA, CDR2 FQGNSA. The CDR3 has 16 amino acids. V lost 5 bases to trimming and J lost 2 bases, with 16 bases between them. The DNA for the CDR3 is TGTGCCAGCAGCGCGACAGGCACAAATCCCTACAATGAGCAGTTCTTC. Its translation: CASSATGTNPYNEQFF.